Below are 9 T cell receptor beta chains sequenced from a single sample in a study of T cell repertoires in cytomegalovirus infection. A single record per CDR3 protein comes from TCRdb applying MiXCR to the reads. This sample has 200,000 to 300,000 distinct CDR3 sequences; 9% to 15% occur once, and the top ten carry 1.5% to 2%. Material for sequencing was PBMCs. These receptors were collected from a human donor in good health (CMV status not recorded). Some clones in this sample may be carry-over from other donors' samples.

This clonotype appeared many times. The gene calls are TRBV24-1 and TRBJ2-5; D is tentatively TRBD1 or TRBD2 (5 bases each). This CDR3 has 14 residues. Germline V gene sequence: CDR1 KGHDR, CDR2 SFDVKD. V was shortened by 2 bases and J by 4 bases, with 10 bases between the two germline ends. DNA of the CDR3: TGTGCCACCAGTGATTCAGGGAGTCGAGAGACCCAGTACTTC. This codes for CATSDSGSRETQYF.

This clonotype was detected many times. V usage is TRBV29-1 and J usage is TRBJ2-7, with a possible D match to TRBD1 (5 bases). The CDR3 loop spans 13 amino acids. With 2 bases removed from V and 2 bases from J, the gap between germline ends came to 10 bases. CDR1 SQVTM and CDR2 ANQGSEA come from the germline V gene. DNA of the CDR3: TGCAGCGTTGAAAGTGACAGAGCCTACGAGCAGTACTTC. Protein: CSVESDRAYEQYF.

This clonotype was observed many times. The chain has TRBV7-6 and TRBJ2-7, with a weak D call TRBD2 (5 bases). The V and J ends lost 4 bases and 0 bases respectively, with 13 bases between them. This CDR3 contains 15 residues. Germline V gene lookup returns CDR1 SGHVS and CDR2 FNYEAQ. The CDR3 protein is CASSSPAGSSYEQYF. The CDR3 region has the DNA TGTGCCAGCAGCTCCCCGGCGGGCAGCTCCTACGAGCAGTACTTC.

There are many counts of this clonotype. CDR3 bases: TGTGCCAGCAGCGCCCAGCTAATGAACACTGAAGCTTTCTTT. Protein: CASSAQLMNTEAFF. This chain links TRBV7-2 with TRBJ1-1, with D uncertain. This CDR3 is built from 14 residues. Germline V gene sequence: CDR1 SGHTA, CDR2 FQGNSA. Trimming removed 5 bases at V and 0 bases at J, with 10 bases between.

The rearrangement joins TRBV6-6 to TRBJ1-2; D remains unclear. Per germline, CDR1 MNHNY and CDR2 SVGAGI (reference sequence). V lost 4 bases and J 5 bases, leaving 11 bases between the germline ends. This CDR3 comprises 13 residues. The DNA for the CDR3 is TGTGCCAGCAGTTCCCCTTCCCGTTATGGCTACACCTTC. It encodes CASSSPSRYGYTF.

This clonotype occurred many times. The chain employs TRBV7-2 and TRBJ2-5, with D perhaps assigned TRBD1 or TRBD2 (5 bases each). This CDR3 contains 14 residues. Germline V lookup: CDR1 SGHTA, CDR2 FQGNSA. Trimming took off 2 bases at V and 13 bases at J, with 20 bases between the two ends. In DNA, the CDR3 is TGTGCCAGCAGCTTACGGGGCGAACCGGGACGTCGGTACTTC. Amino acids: CASSLRGEPGRRYF.

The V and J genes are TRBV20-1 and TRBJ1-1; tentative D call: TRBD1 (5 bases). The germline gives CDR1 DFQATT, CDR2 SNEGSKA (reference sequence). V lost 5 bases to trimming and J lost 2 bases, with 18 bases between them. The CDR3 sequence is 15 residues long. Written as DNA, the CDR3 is TGCAGTGCTGGGGAGCCGGGGCAGGATAACACTGAAGCTTTCTTT. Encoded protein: CSAGEPGQDNTEAFF.

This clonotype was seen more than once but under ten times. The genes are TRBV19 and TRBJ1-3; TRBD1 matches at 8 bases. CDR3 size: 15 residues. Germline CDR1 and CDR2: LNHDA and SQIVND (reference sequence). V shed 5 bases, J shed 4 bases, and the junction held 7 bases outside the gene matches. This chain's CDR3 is CASSGQGLGGNTIYF. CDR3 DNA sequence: TGTGCCAGTAGTGGACAGGGCTTGGGCGGAAACACCATATATTTT.

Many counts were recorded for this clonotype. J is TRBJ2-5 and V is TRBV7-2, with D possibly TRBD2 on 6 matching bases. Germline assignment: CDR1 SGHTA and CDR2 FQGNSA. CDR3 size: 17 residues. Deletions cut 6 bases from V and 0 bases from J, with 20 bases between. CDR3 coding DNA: TGTGCCAGCAGGAGGGGAGGCGGGGCTGGGTACCAAGAGACCCAGTACTTC. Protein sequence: CASRRGGGAGYQETQYF.